Many counts were recorded for the clone carrying this T cell receptor beta chain. Co-extracted RNA and DNA came from about 19-30 mg of unsorted bulk tissue. V was clipped by 7 bases and J by 2 bases, with 8 bases between them. The CDR3 totals 12 residues. Germline V gene lookup returns CDR1 MNHNS and CDR2 SASEGT. The data were taken from a study of tumor-infiltrating lymphocytes in primary liver carcinoma. From 400 to 500 ng total RNA, TCR beta cDNA was generated with a primer in the constant region. Three nested multiplex PCR rounds of slightly modified ARM-PCR generated TCR beta libraries. TRBV1-TRBV30 forward primers and a C-beta reverse primer were used in the first two PCR rounds, which each ran for approximately 11 cycles. TCRdb redid the calling of the multiplex PCR reads with MiXCR, one entry per CDR3 protein. The sample consists of roughly 200,000 distinct CDR3 sequences, around 85% of them appearing once.

This chain uses TRBV6-1 with TRBJ1-2; D remains ambiguous. Input material: tumor tissue from primary liver carcinoma. The receptor's source is a middle-aged man with primary liver carcinoma and hepatitis B virus infection. CDR3 sequence: CASTQDNYGYTF. The DNA of the CDR3 is TGTGCCAGCACCCAGGACAACTATGGCTACACCTTC.